This T cell receptor (beta chain) originates from a study of T cell responses to AZD1222 COVID-19 vaccine (dated by TCRdb to the early 2020s). Regarding the research as a whole: AZD1222 recipients with second doses at about 4 weeks or about 12 weeks were pooled, because spike-specific TCR depth and breadth did not differ between schedules. A total of about 230 trial participants underwent TCR sequencing, of whom 200 to 220 received two doses of AZD1222 and about 25 received two doses of the MenACWY control vaccine. Enrollment into the trials was organized by age into subgroups of 18-55, 56-69 and 70-plus years, and those subgroups contained roughly 150, 30 and 60 TCR-sequenced participants, respectively.

This sample's time point label indicates: baseline before first vaccination. Vaccinee samples came from UK trials COV001 and COV002, including a single-blind randomized controlled phase 2/3 trial of AZD1222 (ChAdOx1 nCoV-19) in healthy adults. For TCRbeta chain sequencing, PBMC samples were collected from trial participants at day 0 and at day 28 after the second dose. From the cysteine through the phenylalanine, the CDR3 covers 15 amino acids. Solely the CDR3 DNA is kept, with 45 bases framed from the first base. Looking up the germline V gene (reference sequence) yields CDR1 SEHNR and CDR2 FQNEAQ. Trimming takes 2 bases off V and 6 bases off J; junction bases not matched to a gene: 7. As to this clone: What antigen it recognizes has not been identified. One base away there is no much larger clone; base qualities are not given.

The CDR3 regions of human TCRbeta chains were analyzed by immunosequencing. The original pipeline was this. Repertoire TCRs were checked for matches against a reference library of SARS-CoV-2-specific TCRs that had been generated using the MIRA antigen-specificity platform. Breadth was defined as the fraction of unique TCRs that were SARS-CoV-2-associated, and depth was defined as the fraction of total T cells that were SARS-CoV-2-associated. Using the MIRA data, each spike-specific TCR was mapped to the spike region that the TCR reacts to and placed in a CD4 or CD8 class. Log10-transformed breadth and depth values were compared by one-way ANOVA with Sidak's multiple comparisons tests. Here the immuneACCESS table is served through TCRdb, limited to in-frame sequences with V and J called. Missing clones are a known gap in these copies; in checked studies unresolved V genes cover under half, and the rest lacks a known reason. V and J calls and clone size are as listed in that table; D and trimming were resolved from the DNA. The table for this sample lists about 150,000 clones; about 93% of them were counted only once. The ten largest clones capture about 5.1% of the sample.

Study-wide conclusions, independent of this receptor: Because no day 14 peak-response samples were available, repertoires were characterized only after the peak T cell response. Reportedly, almost half of the unique spike-specific TCRs recognized epitopes lying outside the regions that are mutated in the B.1.351 and B.1.1.7 variants. After two AZD1222 doses, spike-specific TCR breadth and depth were significantly higher than at day 0 and than in MenACWY recipients. Most participants were white British and females outnumbered males, and the authors suggested that clonal diversity may have been underestimated. The whole spike protein was spanned by vaccine-associated CD4 TCRs, and dominant responses were seen in regions 160-218 and 743-854. In the small 56-69-year group, the increase in depth fell short of significance, most likely because of low power. Conclusions about previously exposed vaccinees are limited, since just 6 or 7 AZD1222 recipients were seropositive for SARS-CoV-2 at baseline.

Sequencing was performed on peripheral blood, taken on day 0 of AZD1222 vaccination. Recombination linked TRBV7-9 to TRBJ2-1, with TRBD2 matching 7 junction bases. This sequence was found in an adult in good health. The nucleotides are TGTGCCAGCAGCTTAAGTGCGGGAGCCCTCAATGAGCAGTTCTTC. This translates into CASSLSAGALNEQFF. Extended through the reference TRBV7-9 and TRBJ2-1 proteins, this CDR3 yields the full variable domain: DTGVSQNPRHKITKRGQNVTFRCDPISEHNRLYWYRQTLGQGPEFLTYFQNEAQLEKSRLLSDRFSAERPKGSFSTLEIQRTEQGDSAMYLCASSLSAGALNEQFFGPGTRLTVL.